The T cell receptor beta chain described here comes from a study of blood T cell repertoires in COVID-19. Looking at the study overall: Acute-phase and convalescent COVID-19 samples originated in the United States, Italy and Spain.

Sequencing was performed with immunoSEQ multiplex PCR; in TCRdb, only in-frame clones are kept and a portion is missing. The sample carries about 140,000 clones, around three quarters recorded once. Germline assignment: CDR1 SEHNR and CDR2 FQNEAQ (reference sequence). The V and J ends lost 6 bases and 8 bases, in that order; junction bases with no gene match: 4. The CDR3 has 13 amino acids. The rearrangement links TRBV7-9 to TRBJ1-4; TRBD1 aligns across 9 bases. The TCR comes from a man aged 60-69 years with acute or convalescent COVID-19. The sequencing input was peripheral blood. CDR3 in DNA: TGTGCCAGCAGGAAGGGACAGGGCGAAAAACTGTTTTTT. Residues: CASRKGQGEKLFF.